This TCR beta chain comes out of a study of blood T cell repertoires in COVID-19. Study as a whole: The United States, Italy and Spain provided the acute and convalescent COVID-19 samples.

Between the trimmed V and J ends, which lost 1 base and 4 bases, there was a span of 13 bases. Germline V gene sequence: CDR1 SEHNR, CDR2 FQNEAQ (reference sequence). The CDR3 loop spans 15 amino acids. In the authors' methods: Reference gene primer amplification in the assay estimated nucleated cell counts. The table came from immunoSEQ multiplex PCR; TCRdb's copy has only in-frame clones and leaves some out. V, J and clone size were drawn from that table, and D and trimming were deduced from the DNA. The sample has 200,000 or so clones; around 80% are singletons. Material: peripheral blood. This sequence originates from a woman aged 60-70 years who had recovered from COVID-19. V is TRBV7-9 and J is TRBJ1-2; D is uncertain. In nucleotides, the CDR3 is TGTGCCAGCAGCTTAGATCCGCGGGCGGCCTATGGCTACACCTTC. This codes for CASSLDPRAAYGYTF.